This TCR beta chain stems from a study of regulatory T cells in long-lasting Graves disease. Indicated time point: newly diagnosed GD, antithyroid drugs for less than 3 months. PBMCs were the source of the RNA used for TCR sequencing. A roughly 10-milliliter sample of peripheral blood was drawn into EDTA tubes. J lost 7 bases, V lost 3 bases, and 7 bases had no gene match. Germline V gene data show CDR1 as DFQATT and CDR2 as SNEGSKA (reference sequence). This CDR3 has 13 amino acids. The table lists this clonotype with a few counts. Both iRepertoire HTBI primers and Arm-PCR of CDR3 regions were used to build the TCR beta libraries. One entry per CDR3 protein, called by TCRdb with MiXCR from the multiplex PCR reads. The sample shows some 410,000 distinct CDR3 sequences, about a sixth of them seen only once. These data also featured in a second study, about T cells in Graves' hyperthyroidism and ophthalmopathy. That work adds: In the blood, most expanded thyroid clonotypes above 0.001 appeared as well.

The TCR sequence derives from a woman aged 30 to 39 with Graves disease. The sequencing used peripheral blood mononuclear cells (PBMCs), collected at new diagnosis, from a patient treated with antithyroid drugs. V usage is TRBV20-1 and J usage is TRBJ1-2; 8 bases agree with TRBD1. In DNA, the CDR3 is TGCAGTGCTAGTTTCCAGGGGGCCTCTGGCTACACCTTC. Translating gives CSASFQGASGYTF.